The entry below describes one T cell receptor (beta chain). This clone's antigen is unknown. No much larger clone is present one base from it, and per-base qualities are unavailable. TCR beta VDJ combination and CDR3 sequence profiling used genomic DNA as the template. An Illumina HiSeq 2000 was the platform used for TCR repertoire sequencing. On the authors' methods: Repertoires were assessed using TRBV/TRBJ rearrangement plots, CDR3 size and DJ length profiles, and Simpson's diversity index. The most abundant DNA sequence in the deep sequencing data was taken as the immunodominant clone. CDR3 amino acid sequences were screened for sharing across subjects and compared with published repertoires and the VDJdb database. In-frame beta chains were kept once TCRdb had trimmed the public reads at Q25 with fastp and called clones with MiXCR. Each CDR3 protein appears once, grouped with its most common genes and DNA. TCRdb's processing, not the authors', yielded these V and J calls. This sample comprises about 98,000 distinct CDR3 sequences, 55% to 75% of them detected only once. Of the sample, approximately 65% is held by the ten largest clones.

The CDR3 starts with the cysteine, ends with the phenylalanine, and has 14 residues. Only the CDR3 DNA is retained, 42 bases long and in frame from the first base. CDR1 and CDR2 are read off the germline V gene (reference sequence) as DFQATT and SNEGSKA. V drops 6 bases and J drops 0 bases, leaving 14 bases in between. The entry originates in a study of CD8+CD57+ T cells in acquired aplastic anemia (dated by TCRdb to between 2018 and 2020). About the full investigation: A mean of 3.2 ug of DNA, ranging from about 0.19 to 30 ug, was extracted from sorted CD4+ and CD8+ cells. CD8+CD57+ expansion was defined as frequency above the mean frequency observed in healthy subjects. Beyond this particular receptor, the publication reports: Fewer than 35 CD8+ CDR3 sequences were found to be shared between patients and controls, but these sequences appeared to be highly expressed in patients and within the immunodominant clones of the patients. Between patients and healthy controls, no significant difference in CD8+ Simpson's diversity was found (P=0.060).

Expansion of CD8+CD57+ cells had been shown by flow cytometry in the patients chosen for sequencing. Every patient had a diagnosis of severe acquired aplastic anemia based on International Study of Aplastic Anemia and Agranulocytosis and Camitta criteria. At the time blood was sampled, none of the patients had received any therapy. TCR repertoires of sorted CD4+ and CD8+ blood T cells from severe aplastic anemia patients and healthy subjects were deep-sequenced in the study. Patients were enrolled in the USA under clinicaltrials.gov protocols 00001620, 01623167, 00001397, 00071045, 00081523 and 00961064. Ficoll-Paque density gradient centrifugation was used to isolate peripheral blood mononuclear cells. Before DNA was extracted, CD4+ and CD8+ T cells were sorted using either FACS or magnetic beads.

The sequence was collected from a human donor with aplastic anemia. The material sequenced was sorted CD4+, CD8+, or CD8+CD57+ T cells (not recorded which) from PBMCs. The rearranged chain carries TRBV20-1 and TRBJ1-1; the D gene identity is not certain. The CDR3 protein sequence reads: CSAVKTEMNTEAFF. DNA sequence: TGCAGTGCCGTAAAGACGGAAATGAACACTGAAGCTTTCTTT.